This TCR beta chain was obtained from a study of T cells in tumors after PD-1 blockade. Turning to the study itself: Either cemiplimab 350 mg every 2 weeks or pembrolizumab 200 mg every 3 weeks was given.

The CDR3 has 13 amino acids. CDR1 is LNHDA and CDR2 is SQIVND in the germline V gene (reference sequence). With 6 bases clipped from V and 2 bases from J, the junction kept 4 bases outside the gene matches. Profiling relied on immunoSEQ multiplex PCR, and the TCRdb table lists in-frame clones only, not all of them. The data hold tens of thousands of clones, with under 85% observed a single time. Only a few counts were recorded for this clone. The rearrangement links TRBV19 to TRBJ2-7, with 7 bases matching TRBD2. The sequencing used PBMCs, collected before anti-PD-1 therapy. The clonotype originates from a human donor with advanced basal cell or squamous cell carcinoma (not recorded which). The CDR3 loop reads CASRSGAAYEQYF. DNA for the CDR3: TGTGCCAGTAGGAGCGGGGCGGCCTACGAGCAGTACTTC.